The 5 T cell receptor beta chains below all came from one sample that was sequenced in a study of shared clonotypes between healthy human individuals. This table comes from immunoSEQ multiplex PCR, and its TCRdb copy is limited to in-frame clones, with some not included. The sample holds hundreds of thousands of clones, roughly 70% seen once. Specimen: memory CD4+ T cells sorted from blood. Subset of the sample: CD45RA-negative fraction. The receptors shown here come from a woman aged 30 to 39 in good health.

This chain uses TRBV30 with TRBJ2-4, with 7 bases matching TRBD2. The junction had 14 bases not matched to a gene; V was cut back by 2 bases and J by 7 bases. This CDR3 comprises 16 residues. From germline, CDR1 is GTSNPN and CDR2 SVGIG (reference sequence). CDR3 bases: TGTGCCTGGAGTTGTTTGCGGGCGGGAGAAATCAACATTCAGTACTTC. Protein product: CAWSCLRAGEINIQYF.

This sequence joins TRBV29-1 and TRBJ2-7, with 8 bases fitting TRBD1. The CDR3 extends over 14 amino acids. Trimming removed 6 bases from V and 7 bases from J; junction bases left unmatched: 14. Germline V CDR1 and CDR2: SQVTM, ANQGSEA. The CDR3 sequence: CSVSPQGAIREQYF. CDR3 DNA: TGCAGCGTCTCGCCTCAGGGGGCCATACGGGAGCAGTACTTC.

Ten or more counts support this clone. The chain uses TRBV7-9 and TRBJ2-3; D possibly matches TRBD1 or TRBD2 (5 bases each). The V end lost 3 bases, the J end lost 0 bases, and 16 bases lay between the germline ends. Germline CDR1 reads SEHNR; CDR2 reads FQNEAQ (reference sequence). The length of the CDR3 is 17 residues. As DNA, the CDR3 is TGTGCCAGCAGCTTTGTCATAGGGACCCAAAGCACAGATACGCAGTATTTT. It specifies CASSFVIGTQSTDTQYF.

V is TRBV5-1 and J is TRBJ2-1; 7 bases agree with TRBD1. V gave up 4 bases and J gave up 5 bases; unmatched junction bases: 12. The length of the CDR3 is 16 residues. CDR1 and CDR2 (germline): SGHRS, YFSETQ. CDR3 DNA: TGCGCCAGCAGCCTTAAGACGGGACAGCGCAACAATGAGCAGTTCTTC. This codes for CASSLKTGQRNNEQFF.

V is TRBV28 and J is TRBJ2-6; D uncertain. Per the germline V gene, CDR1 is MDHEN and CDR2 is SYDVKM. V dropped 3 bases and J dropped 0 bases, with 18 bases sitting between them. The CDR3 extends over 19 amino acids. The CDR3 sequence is CASSLPLGRDSSGANVLTF. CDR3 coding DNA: TGTGCCAGCAGTTTGCCCCTGGGAAGGGATAGCTCTGGGGCCAACGTCCTGACTTTC.